One and the same sample provided the 30 T cell receptor beta chains below, sequenced in a study of cytomegalovirus exposure and HLA in healthy donors. Both 60 Vbeta primers and 13 Jbeta primers went into the PCR. TCRdb's table, derived via immunoSEQ multiplex PCR, lists solely in-frame clones and lacks some. The table shows 150,000 to 200,000 clones, with 10% to 15% occurring only once. Sequences were obtained from PBMCs. Receptors were obtained from a man aged 50 or older in good health and CMV-seropositive.

This clone occurred a few times. J is TRBJ2-7 and V is TRBV2; tentative D call: TRBD2 (6 bases). CDR3 length: 13 residues. Germline-derived CDR1 and CDR2 are SNHLY and FYNNEI. The V gene lost 8 bases and the J gene lost 3 bases, with 14 bases spanning the gap. The CDR3 sequence: CASSSTGDYEQYV. The CDR3 DNA sequence: TGTGCCAGCTCCTCCACGGGGGACTACGAGCAGTACGTC.

This clone was recorded a few times. The chain carries TRBV9 and TRBJ2-5; 9 positions match TRBD2. V trimming: 0 bases; J trimming: 5 bases; junction bases outside the gene matches: 2. The germline CDR1 and CDR2 sequences are SGDLS and YYNGEE. CDR3 size: 14 residues. For the CDR3, the DNA is TGTGCCAGCAGCGTAGGTCTAGCGGGGGAGACCCAGTACTTC. It yields the protein CASSVGLAGETQYF.

The CDR3 DNA reads TGTGCCAGCAGCTTAGACGGGATCCAAGAGACCCAGTACTTC. Protein product: CASSLDGIQETQYF. The chain uses TRBV7-2 and TRBJ2-5; possibly TRBD2 for D (5 bases). CDR3 length equals 14 residues. The germline V gene has CDR1 SGHTA and CDR2 FQGNSA. Trimming left V 1 base short and J 1 base short, with 7 bases between.

Only a few counts were recorded for this clone. The chain joins TRBV28 to TRBJ2-3, with TRBD1 identical over 10 bases. This CDR3 has 13 residues. The V segment lost 8 bases and the J segment 4 bases; nucleotides outside the gene matches: 3. CDR1 is MDHEN, CDR2 SYDVKM, per germline. The CDR3 nucleotides read TGTGCCAGCGGAGGACAGGGGGCAGATACGCAGTATTTT. This sequence encodes CASGGQGADTQYF.

The chain combines TRBV6-1 with TRBJ1-6, with D maybe TRBD1 (5 bases). The germline V gene encodes CDR1 MNHNS and CDR2 SASEGT. The CDR3 spans 16 residues. With 0 bases removed from V and 6 bases from J, the gap between germline ends came to 12 bases. This CDR3 reads CASSEAYAGINSPLHF. The CDR3 nucleotides read TGTGCCAGCAGTGAAGCGTACGCAGGGATTAATTCACCCCTCCACTTT.

There are a few counts of this clone. The chain recombines TRBV9 with TRBJ1-1; 7 nucleotides line up with TRBD1. This CDR3 contains 15 residues. Germline CDR1 SGDLS, CDR2 YYNGEE. J was trimmed by 3 bases and V by 4 bases; bases with no gene match: 9. CDR3 loop: CASSPGGTVDTEAFF. Written as DNA, the CDR3 is TGTGCCAGCAGCCCTGGAGGGACAGTGGACACTGAAGCTTTCTTT.

This clone was seen only a few times. The gene calls are TRBV27 and TRBJ2-3; no firm D call. The CDR3 length is 15 residues. V dropped 6 bases and J dropped 1 base, with 14 bases sitting between them. Germline V gene lookup returns CDR1 MNHEY and CDR2 SMNVEV (reference sequence). DNA for the CDR3: TGTGCCAGCAGCAAAGAGACAACGCGCACAGATACGCAGTATTTT. Amino acids: CASSKETTRTDTQYF.

This clone was seen more than once but under ten times. The chain carries TRBV15 and TRBJ2-4; 9 bases fit TRBD1. In germline, CDR1 is LNHNV, CDR2 YYDKDF (reference sequence). With V trimmed by 2 bases and J by 1 base, 3 bases remained unmatched. CDR3 length: 16 amino acids. Written as DNA, the CDR3 is TGTGCCACCAGCAGACCCGACAGGGGGGCCAAAAACATTCAGTACTTC. Translation: CATSRPDRGAKNIQYF.

This clone came up a few times. CDR3 DNA sequence: TGTGCCAGCAGCTTAGGGAACAGGGACAATGAGCAGTTCTTC. It codes for CASSLGNRDNEQFF. The chain joins TRBV7-2 to TRBJ2-1, with a weak D call TRBD1 (6 bases). This CDR3 region has 14 residues. V lost 1 base and J lost 5, with 9 bases in between. The V gene's germline CDR1 is SGHTA and CDR2 FQGNSA.

The V gene is TRBV11-2, the J gene TRBJ2-2, with TRBD2 as a possible D gene (7 bases). Germline V gene lookup returns CDR1 SGHAT and CDR2 FQNNGV. The V and J ends lost 5 bases and 5 bases respectively, with 18 bases between them. The CDR3 is made up of 16 amino acids. CDR3 in DNA: TGTGCCAGCAGCCGAGATTCGGGGGGCGGGACCGGGGAGCTGTTTTTT. Translated, it gives CASSRDSGGGTGELFF.

The gene calls are TRBV5-1 and TRBJ2-7, with TRBD1 identical over 10 bases. The germline gives CDR1 SGHRS, CDR2 YFSETQ. Unmatched junction bases numbered 6, after V lost 6 bases and J lost 6 bases. CDR3 length: 13 residues. The DNA of the CDR3 is TGCGCCAGCAACCCGGGACAGGGGCTCGAGCAGTACTTC. As protein: CASNPGQGLEQYF.

The rearrangement uses TRBV4-1 and TRBJ1-1, with a possible D match to TRBD1 (5 bases). The V and J ends lost 5 bases and 8 bases respectively, with 12 bases between them. CDR1 and CDR2 from the germline V gene are MGHRA and YSYEKL. The CDR3 has 12 amino acids. The CDR3 sequence: CASSAPGKEAFF. In nucleotides, the CDR3 is TGCGCCAGCAGCGCTCCAGGGAAAGAAGCTTTCTTT.

Only a few counts were recorded for this clone. This rearrangement joins TRBV6-5 to TRBJ1-1; 8 positions agree with TRBD1. This CDR3 region has 14 residues. Trimming cost V 6 bases and J 4 bases; bases outside gene matches: 7. Germline loops: CDR1 MNHEY, CDR2 SVGAGI. In DNA form, the CDR3 reads TGTGCCAGCAGACGGACAGGGTTGGTCACTGAAGCTTTCTTT. Amino acid sequence: CASRRTGLVTEAFF.

The chain couples TRBV11-2 to TRBJ2-6, with D perhaps TRBD1 (6 bases). The CDR3 loop spans 15 amino acids. With 3 bases removed from V and 3 bases from J, the gap between germline ends came to 9 bases. Germline V gene lookup returns CDR1 SGHAT and CDR2 FQNNGV. CDR3 in amino acids: CASSFRGSGANVLTF. In DNA, the CDR3 is TGTGCCAGCAGCTTCAGGGGAAGTGGGGCCAACGTCCTGACTTTC.

This clone was recorded a few times. The chain recombines TRBV7-9 with TRBJ2-1, with a weak D call TRBD1 (8 bases). Germline CDR1 is SEHNR and CDR2 is FQNEAQ (reference sequence). V lost 2 bases to trimming and J lost 9 bases, with 14 bases between them. This CDR3 region has 14 residues. CDR3 in DNA: TGTGCCAGCAGCTTATCAGGGGGCGGGGGTGAGCAGTTCTTC. Amino acids: CASSLSGGGGEQFF.

The chain joins TRBV11-2 to TRBJ2-3; TRBD2 agrees at 12 bases. The germline CDR1 and CDR2 sequences are SGHAT and FQNNGV. Losses at the gene ends were 0 bases for V and 2 bases for J; bases not matched to a gene: 6. This CDR3 has 18 amino acids. CDR3 residues: CASSLDLLAGGSTDTQYF. CDR3 DNA sequence: TGTGCCAGCAGCTTAGATTTACTAGCGGGGGGTTCCACAGATACGCAGTATTTT.

V is TRBV4-3 and J is TRBJ1-2, with D tentatively TRBD1 (5 bases). The CDR3 is made up of 13 amino acids. Germline-derived CDR1 and CDR2 are LGHNA and YSLEER. V lost 1 base and J lost 6, with 9 bases in between. The CDR3 DNA follows: TGCGCCAGCAGCCAAGGGGGCTGGGATGGCTACACCTTC. Protein: CASSQGGWDGYTF.

This clone turned up a few times. This chain links TRBV11-2 with TRBJ1-1; TRBD1 matches at 8 bases. With V trimmed by 0 bases and J by 9 bases, 3 bases remained unmatched. Germline CDR1 SGHAT, CDR2 FQNNGV. The CDR3 has 13 amino acids. CDR3 in DNA: TGTGCCAGCAGCTTAGAAAGACAGGGGAAAGCTTTCTTT. Translated: CASSLERQGKAFF.

This chain joins TRBV6-6 and TRBJ2-3; maybe TRBD2 (6 bases). The germline CDR1 and CDR2 sequences are MNHNY and SVGAGI (reference sequence). Trimming took off 6 bases at V and 3 bases at J, with 16 bases between the two ends. The CDR3 consists of 15 residues. The DNA for the CDR3 is TGTGCCAGCAGCCGCGAGGAGGGTTTTACAGATACGCAGTATTTT. It specifies CASSREEGFTDTQYF.

This CDR3 is CASSGRENTEAFF. The CDR3, as DNA: TGTGCCAGCAGTGGAAGAGAGAACACTGAAGCTTTCTTT. The genes are TRBV6-1 and TRBJ1-1; no clear D. This CDR3 spans 13 amino acids. Germline CDR1 reads MNHNS; CDR2 reads SASEGT. Deletions cut 4 bases from V and 1 base from J, with 7 bases between.

The chain combines TRBV14 with TRBJ2-5; tentatively, D is TRBD2 (5 bases). There are 16 residues in the CDR3. Deletions cut 11 bases from V and 6 bases from J, with 28 bases between. CDR1 and CDR2 (germline): SGHDN, FVKESK. The CDR3 spells CAPGGRCGRRRQTQYF. CDR3 coding DNA: TGTGCCCCCGGAGGACGCTGCGGGCGGAGAAGGCAGACCCAGTACTTC. The variable domain in full, completed from reference TRBV14 and TRBJ2-5, reads EAGVTQFPSHSVIEKGQTVTLRCDPISGHDNLYWYRRVMGKEIKFLLHFVKESKQDESGMPNNRFLAERTGGTYSTLKVQPAELEDSGVYFCAPGGRCGRRRQTQYFGPGTRLLVL.

V and J are TRBV28 and TRBJ1-2; D gene uncertain. CDR3 size: 14 residues. Trimming removed 2 bases at V and 3 bases at J, with 10 bases between. Germline V CDR1 and CDR2: MDHEN, SYDVKM. As DNA, the CDR3 is TGTGCCAGCAGTTTAGATCCCCGGGACTATGGCTACACCTTC. It yields the protein CASSLDPRDYGYTF.

This clone was seen just once. Given the absence of the conserved phenylalanine or tryptophan at the CDR3 end, a read error is likely. No DNA is shown, since the ends of the CDR3 on it are uncertain; the CDR3 is the one TCRdb lists. The chain joins TRBV23-1 to TRBJ1-1. TRBV23-1 is an ORF; its function is uncertain. The CDR3 spans 12 residues, counting both ends. CDR3 residues: CASSQPKAGRKI.

In its sample, this clone was seen a few times. V is TRBV4-1 and J is TRBJ2-5; a weak D match, TRBD1 (5 bases). Between the trimmed V and J ends, which lost 0 bases and 5 bases, there was a span of 16 bases. Germline CDR1 is MGHRA and CDR2 is YSYEKL. The length of the CDR3 is 16 residues. CDR3 protein: CASSQEGNRLGETQYF. The DNA for the CDR3 is TGCGCCAGCAGCCAAGAGGGAAACAGGTTGGGGGAGACCCAGTACTTC.

This clone was found a few times. This chain joins TRBV5-1 and TRBJ1-2; the match to TRBD1 covers 8 bases. Germline V gene data show CDR1 as SGHRS and CDR2 as YFSETQ. The length of the CDR3 is 17 residues. V lost 1 base to trimming and J lost 5 bases; unmatched junction nucleotides: 13. The CDR3 DNA reads TGCGCCAGCAGCTTGAGTGGAGGACAGGGAAAAGGGTATGGCTACACCTTC. Protein sequence: CASSLSGGQGKGYGYTF.

This clone was seen more than once but under ten times. V usage is TRBV6-5 and J usage is TRBJ1-5; 7 bases agree with TRBD1. V was pared by 7 bases and J by 5 bases, with 2 bases of the junction left unmatched. CDR3 length equals 12 residues. Germline V gene sequence: CDR1 MNHEY, CDR2 SVGAGI. The CDR3 is CASTTGDQPQHF. The CDR3 DNA reads as TGTGCCAGCACTACAGGGGATCAGCCCCAGCATTTT.

This clone appeared a few times. This chain joins TRBV9 and TRBJ2-5; 8 bases fit TRBD2. CDR3 length equals 14 residues. The trim removed 7 bases at V and 5 bases at J, leaving 10 bases unmatched. Germline-derived CDR1 and CDR2 are SGDLS and YYNGEE. The CDR3 nucleotides read TGTGCCAGCGGCCGGGAGGGGGTTGTGGAGACCCAGTACTTC. Its translation: CASGREGVVETQYF.

There are a few counts of this clone. Other nucleotide sequences in the sample specify the same CDR3. This sequence joins TRBV19 and TRBJ2-2, with TRBD2 matching over 7 bases. Germline V gene data show CDR1 as LNHDA and CDR2 as SQIVND (reference sequence). This CDR3 is built from 15 residues. The junction had 2 bases not matched to a gene; V was cut back by 3 bases and J by 1 base. This CDR3 reads CASSIGTMNTGELFF. CDR3 nucleotide sequence: TGTGCCAGTAGTATCGGGACTATGAACACCGGGGAGCTGTTTTTT. The full variable domain, in which reference TRBV19 and TRBJ2-2 provide the parts outside the CDR3, is DGGITQSPKYLFRKEGQNVTLSCEQNLNHDAMYWYRQDPGQGLRLIYYSQIVNDFQKGDIAEGYSVSREKKESFPLTVTSAQKNPTAFYLCASSIGTMNTGELFFGEGSRLTVL.

V gene TRBV5-5 combines with J gene TRBJ2-2; TRBD2 is a possible D gene (5 bases). With 4 bases removed from V and 0 bases from J, the gap between germline ends came to 7 bases. Germline CDR1 and CDR2: SGHKS and YYEKEE (reference sequence). CDR3 length equals 14 residues. The CDR3 sequence: CASSRGSNTGELFF. CDR3 coding DNA: TGTGCCAGCAGCCGGGGATCGAACACCGGGGAGCTGTTTTTT.

This chain links TRBV18 with TRBJ2-5; D remains ambiguous. The CDR3 consists of 12 residues. Per germline, CDR1 KGHSH and CDR2 LQKENI. Trimming took 3 bases from V and 2 from J, leaving 4 bases between them. The CDR3 sequence is CASSPVQETQYF. DNA of the CDR3: TGTGCCAGCTCACCCGTACAAGAGACCCAGTACTTC. Drawing the rest from reference TRBV18 and TRBJ2-5, the complete variable domain is NAGVMQNPRHLVRRRGQEARLRCSPMKGHSHVYWYRQLPEEGLKFMVYLQKENIIDESGMPKERFSAEFPKEGPSILRIQQVVRGDSAAYFCASSPVQETQYFGPGTRLLVL.